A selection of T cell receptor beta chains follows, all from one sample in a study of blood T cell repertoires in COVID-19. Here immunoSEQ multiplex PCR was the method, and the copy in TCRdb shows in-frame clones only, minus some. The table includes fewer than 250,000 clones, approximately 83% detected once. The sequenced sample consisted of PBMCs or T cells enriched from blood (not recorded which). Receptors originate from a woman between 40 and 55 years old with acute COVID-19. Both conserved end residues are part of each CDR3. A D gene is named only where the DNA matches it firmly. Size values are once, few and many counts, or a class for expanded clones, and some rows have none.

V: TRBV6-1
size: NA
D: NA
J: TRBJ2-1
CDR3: CASSEHSGPYNEQFF
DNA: TGTGCCAGCAGTGAACATAGCGGACCCTACAATGAGCAGTTCTTC

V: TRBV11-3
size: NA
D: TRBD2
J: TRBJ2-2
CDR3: CASSLIGTRAGELFF
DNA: TGTGCCAGCAGCTTAATCGGGACTAGAGCCGGGGAGCTGTTTTTT

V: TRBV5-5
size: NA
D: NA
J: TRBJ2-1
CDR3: CASSLGFSGEQFF
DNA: TGTGCCAGCAGCTTGGGATTTAGCGGCGAGCAGTTCTTC

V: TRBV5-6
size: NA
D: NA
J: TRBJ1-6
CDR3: CASTSGQYNSPLHF
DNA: TGTGCCAGCACCAGCGGACAGTATAATTCACCCCTCCACTTT

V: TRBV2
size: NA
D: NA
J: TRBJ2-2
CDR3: CASTSGEYTGELFF
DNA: TGTGCCAGCACGAGCGGAGAATACACCGGGGAGCTGTTTTTT

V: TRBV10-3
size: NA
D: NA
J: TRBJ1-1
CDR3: CAISLNQGSEAFF
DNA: TGTGCCATCAGTCTCAATCAGGGTTCTGAAGCTTTCTTT

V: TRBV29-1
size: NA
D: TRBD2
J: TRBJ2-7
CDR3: CSAARGGRAGEQYF
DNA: TGCAGCGCCGCCAGGGGCGGGAGGGCCGGCGAGCAGTACTTC

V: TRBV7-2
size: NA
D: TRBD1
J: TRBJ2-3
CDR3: CASSRDRGPDTQYF
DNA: TGTGCCAGCAGCAGAGACAGGGGACCAGATACGCAGTATTTT

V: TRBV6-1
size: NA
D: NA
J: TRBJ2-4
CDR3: CASSDPPGYIQYF
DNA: TGTGCCAGCAGTGACCCCCCGGGGTACATTCAGTACTTC

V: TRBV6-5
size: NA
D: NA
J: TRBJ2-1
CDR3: CASSYWQNNEQFF
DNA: TGTGCCAGCAGTTACTGGCAGAACAATGAGCAGTTCTTC

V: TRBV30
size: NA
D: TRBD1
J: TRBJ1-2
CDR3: CAWSKVGTGVNYGYTF
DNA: TGTGCCTGGAGTAAAGTAGGGACAGGGGTAAACTATGGCTACACCTTC

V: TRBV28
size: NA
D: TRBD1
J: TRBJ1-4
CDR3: CASRTTGIEEKLFF
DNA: TGTGCCAGCAGAACGACAGGGATTGAGGAAAAACTGTTTTTT

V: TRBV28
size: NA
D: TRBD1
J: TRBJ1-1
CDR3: CASRLGTGEAFF
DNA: TGTGCCAGCAGATTAGGGACAGGTGAAGCTTTCTTT

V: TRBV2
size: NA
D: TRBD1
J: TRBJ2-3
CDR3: CASNRQGFTDTQYF
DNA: TGTGCCAGCAACCGACAGGGTTTCACAGATACGCAGTATTTT

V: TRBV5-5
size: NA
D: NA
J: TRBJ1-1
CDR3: CASSFPQGSPGVTEAFF
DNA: TGTGCCAGCAGCTTTCCGCAGGGGAGCCCCGGAGTCACTGAAGCTTTCTTT

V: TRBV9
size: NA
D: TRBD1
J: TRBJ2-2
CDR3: CASRAGQGTGELFF
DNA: TGTGCCAGCAGAGCGGGACAGGGGACCGGGGAGCTGTTTTTT

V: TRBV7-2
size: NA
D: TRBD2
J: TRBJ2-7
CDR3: CASSSGTSGNYEQYF
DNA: TGTGCCAGCAGCTCGGGAACTAGCGGGAACTACGAGCAGTACTTC

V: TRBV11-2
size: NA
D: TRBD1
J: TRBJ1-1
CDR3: CASRSTGGAGNTEAFF
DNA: TGTGCCAGCAGATCGACAGGGGGCGCCGGGAACACTGAAGCTTTCTTT

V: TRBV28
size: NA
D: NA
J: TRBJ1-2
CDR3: CASSSSTGRGRYGYTF
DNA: TGTGCCAGCAGTTCTTCCACCGGGAGGGGGAGGTATGGCTACACCTTC

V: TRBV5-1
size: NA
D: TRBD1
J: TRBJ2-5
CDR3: CASSLAPGQGWETQYF
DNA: TGCGCCAGCAGCTTGGCCCCAGGACAGGGGTGGGAGACCCAGTACTTC

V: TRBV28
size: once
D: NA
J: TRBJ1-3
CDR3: CASTRDTFSGNTIYF
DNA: TGTGCCAGCACTCGGGACACCTTCTCTGGAAACACCATATATTTT

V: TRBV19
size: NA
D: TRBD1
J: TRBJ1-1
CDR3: CATKTGGASEAFF
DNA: TGTGCCACCAAGACAGGGGGAGCGTCTGAAGCTTTCTTT

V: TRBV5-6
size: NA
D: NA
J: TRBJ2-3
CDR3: CASSNLRGTSTDTQYF
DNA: TGTGCCAGCAGCAATCTCAGGGGCACTAGCACAGATACGCAGTATTTT

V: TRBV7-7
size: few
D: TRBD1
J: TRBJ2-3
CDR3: CASSLTGGIDTQYF
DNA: TGTGCCAGCAGCTTGACAGGGGGAATAGATACGCAGTATTTT

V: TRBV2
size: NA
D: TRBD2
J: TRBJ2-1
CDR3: CASRGTSGSAYNEQFF
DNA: TGTGCCAGCAGAGGGACTAGCGGGAGCGCCTACAATGAGCAGTTCTTC

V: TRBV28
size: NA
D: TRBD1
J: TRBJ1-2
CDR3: CASSPLGQGIGGYTF
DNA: TGTGCCAGCAGTCCTCTGGGACAGGGTATTGGGGGCTACACCTTC

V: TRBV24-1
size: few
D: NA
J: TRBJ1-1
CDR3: CATSDFGGKEAFF
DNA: TGTGCCACCAGTGATTTCGGGGGGAAAGAAGCTTTCTTT

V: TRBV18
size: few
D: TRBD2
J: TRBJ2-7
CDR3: CASSPPGRADEQYF
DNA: TGTGCCAGCTCCCCACCTGGGAGGGCCGACGAGCAGTACTTC

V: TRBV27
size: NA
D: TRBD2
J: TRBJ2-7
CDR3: CASRGTSGPYEQYF
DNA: TGTGCCAGCAGGGGGACTAGCGGGCCTTACGAGCAGTACTTC

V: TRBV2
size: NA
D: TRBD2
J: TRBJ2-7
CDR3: CASLSTAGEQYF
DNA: TGTGCCAGCCTGTCTACAGCGGGGGAGCAGTACTTC

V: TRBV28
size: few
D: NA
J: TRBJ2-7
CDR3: CASSRLDRLFQQYF
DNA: TGTGCCAGCAGTCGACTCGACCGGCTTTTCCAGCAGTACTTC

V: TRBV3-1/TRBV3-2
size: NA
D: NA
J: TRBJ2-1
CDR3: CASSQEGWGAYNEQFF
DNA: TGTGCCAGCAGCCAAGAGGGGTGGGGCGCCTACAATGAGCAGTTCTTC

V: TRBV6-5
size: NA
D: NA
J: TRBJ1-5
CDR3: CASNTRGLEPQHF
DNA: TGTGCCAGCAATACCAGGGGTCTCGAGCCCCAGCATTTT

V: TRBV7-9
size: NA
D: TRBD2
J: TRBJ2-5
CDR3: CASTMGGAGNQETQYF
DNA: TGTGCCAGCACCATGGGGGGAGCGGGAAACCAAGAGACCCAGTACTTC

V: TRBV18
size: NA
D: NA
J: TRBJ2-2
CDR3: CASSLDTGELFF
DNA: TGTGCCAGCTCCCTCGACACCGGGGAGCTGTTTTTT

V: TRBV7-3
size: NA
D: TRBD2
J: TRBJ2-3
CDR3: CASSISGRAHLDTQYF
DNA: TGTGCCAGCAGCATTAGCGGGAGGGCTCACTTAGATACGCAGTATTTT

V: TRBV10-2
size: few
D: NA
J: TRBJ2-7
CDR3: CASSESTRVYEQYF
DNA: TGCGCCAGCAGTGAGTCGACGAGGGTTTACGAGCAGTACTTC

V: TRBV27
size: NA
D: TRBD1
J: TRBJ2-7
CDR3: CASSGDRGERRYEQYF
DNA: TGTGCCAGCAGCGGGGACAGGGGGGAGCGTCGATACGAGCAGTACTTC

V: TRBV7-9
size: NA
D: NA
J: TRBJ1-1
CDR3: CASSLDGGRVAEAFF
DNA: TGTGCCAGCAGCTTAGATGGGGGCAGGGTCGCTGAAGCTTTCTTT

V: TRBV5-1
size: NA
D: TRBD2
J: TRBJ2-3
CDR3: CASRTSARGDTQYF
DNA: TGCGCCAGCAGAACTAGCGCTCGGGGGGATACGCAGTATTTT